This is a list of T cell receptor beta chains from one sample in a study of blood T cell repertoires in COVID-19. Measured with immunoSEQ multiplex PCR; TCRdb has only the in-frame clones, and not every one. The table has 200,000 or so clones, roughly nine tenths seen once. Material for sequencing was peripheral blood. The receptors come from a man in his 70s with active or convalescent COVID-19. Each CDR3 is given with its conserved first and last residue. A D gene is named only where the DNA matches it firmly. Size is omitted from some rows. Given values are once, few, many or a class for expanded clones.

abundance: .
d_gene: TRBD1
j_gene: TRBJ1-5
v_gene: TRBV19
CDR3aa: CASSTGGASNQPQHF
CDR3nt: TGTGCCAGTAGTACAGGGGGCGCGAGCAATCAGCCCCAGCATTTT

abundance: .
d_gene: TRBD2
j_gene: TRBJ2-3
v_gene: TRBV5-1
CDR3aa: CASSLGSGGTDTQYF
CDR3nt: TGCGCCAGCAGCTTGGGTAGCGGGGGGACAGATACGCAGTATTTT

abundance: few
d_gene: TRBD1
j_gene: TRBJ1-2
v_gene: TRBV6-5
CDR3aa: CASRGRGRGNYGYTF
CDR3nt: TGTGCCAGCAGGGGAAGGGGCAGGGGGAACTATGGCTACACCTTC

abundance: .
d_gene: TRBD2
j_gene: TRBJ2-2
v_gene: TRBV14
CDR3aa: CASSQVLPAGTGELFF
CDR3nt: TGTGCCAGCAGCCAAGTCCTGCCAGCGGGAACCGGGGAGCTGTTTTTT

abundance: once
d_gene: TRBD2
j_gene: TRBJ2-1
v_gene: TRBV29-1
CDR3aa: CSVESREDEQFF
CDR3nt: TGCAGCGTTGAGTCTCGGGAGGATGAGCAGTTCTTC

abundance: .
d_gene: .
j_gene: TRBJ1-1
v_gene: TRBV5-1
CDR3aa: CASSLGEKAFF
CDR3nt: TGCGCCAGCTCTCTCGGGGAAAAAGCTTTCTTT

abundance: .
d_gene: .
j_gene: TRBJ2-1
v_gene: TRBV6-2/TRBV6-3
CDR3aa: CASSYSSGHVSYNEQFF
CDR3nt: TGTGCCAGCAGTTACTCGTCCGGACATGTCTCCTACAATGAGCAGTTCTTC

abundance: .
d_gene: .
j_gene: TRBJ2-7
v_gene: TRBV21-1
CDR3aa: CASSKRASGTEDTYEQYF
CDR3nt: TGTGCCAGCAGCAAAAGGGCAAGTGGGACAGAGGATACCTACGAGCAGTACTTC

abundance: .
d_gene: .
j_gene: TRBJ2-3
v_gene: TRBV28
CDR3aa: CASSPHGGGSTDTQYF
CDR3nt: TGTGCCAGCAGTCCCCATGGGGGCGGTAGCACAGATACGCAGTATTTT

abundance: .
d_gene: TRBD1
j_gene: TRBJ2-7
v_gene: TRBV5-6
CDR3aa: CASSPGDRLVGEQYF
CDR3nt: TGTGCCAGCAGCCCCGGGGACAGACTTGTTGGCGAGCAGTACTTC

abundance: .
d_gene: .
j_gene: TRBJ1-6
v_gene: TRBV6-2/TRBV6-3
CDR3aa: CASSYQGRNSPLHF
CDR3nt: TGTGCCAGCAGTTACCAGGGGAGAAATTCACCCCTCCACTTT

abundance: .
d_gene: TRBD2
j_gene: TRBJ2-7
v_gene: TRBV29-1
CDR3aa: CSVSTSGREEQYF
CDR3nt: TGCAGCGTTTCGACTAGCGGGAGGGAAGAGCAGTACTTC

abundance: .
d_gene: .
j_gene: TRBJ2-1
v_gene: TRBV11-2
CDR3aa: CASSLDVWLREQFF
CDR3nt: TGTGCCAGCAGCTTAGATGTGTGGTTGCGGGAGCAGTTCTTC

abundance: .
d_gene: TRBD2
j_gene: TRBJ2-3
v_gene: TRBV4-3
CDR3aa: CASSQDHRLAGYASTDTQYF
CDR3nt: TGCGCCAGCAGCCAAGATCACAGACTAGCGGGTTACGCTAGCACAGATACGCAGTATTTT

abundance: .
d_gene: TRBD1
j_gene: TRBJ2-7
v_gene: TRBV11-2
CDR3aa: CASSLVGEDRARGHEQYF
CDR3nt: TGTGCCAGCAGCTTAGTAGGAGAGGACAGGGCTCGAGGTCACGAGCAGTACTTC

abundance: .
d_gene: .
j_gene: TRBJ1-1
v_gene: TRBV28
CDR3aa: CASSSPSPTLNTEAFF
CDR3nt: TGTGCCAGCAGCTCCCCTTCCCCGACATTGAACACTGAAGCTTTCTTT

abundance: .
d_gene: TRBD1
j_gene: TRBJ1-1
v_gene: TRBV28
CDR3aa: CASSFQGQANTEAFF
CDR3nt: TGTGCCAGCAGCTTTCAGGGACAGGCGAACACTGAAGCTTTCTTT

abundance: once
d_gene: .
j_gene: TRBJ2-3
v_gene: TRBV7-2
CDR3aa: CASSFGPIRGATDTQYF
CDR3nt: TGTGCCAGCAGCTTTGGCCCAATCAGGGGCGCCACAGATACGCAGTATTTT

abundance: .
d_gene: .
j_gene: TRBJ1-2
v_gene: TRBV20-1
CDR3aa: CSAFSRDTF
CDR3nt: TGCAGTGCCTTCTCTAGAGACACCTTC

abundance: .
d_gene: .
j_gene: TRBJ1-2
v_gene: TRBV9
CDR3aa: CASSPGSASTFNYGYTF
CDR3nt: TGTGCCAGCAGCCCAGGGTCGGCATCTACTTTTAACTATGGCTACACCTTC

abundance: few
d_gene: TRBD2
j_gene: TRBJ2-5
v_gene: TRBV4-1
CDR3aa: CASSQDGLAGKHFLKETQYF
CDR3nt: TGCGCCAGCAGCCAAGATGGGTTAGCGGGAAAACACTTTTTAAAAGAGACCCAGTACTTC

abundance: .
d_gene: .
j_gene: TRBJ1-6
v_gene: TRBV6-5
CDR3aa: CASSYEAPGNSPLHF
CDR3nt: TGTGCCAGCAGTTACGAAGCACCGGGGAATTCACCCCTCCACTTT

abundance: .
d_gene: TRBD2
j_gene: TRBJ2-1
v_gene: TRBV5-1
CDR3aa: CASSAGLAGGSEQFF
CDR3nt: TGCGCCAGCAGCGCGGGACTAGCGGGAGGTTCTGAGCAGTTCTTC

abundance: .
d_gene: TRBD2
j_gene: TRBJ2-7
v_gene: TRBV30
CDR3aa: CASSGGLSGVYEQYF
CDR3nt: TGTGCCTCTTCGGGAGGTTTATCGGGGGTATACGAGCAGTACTTC

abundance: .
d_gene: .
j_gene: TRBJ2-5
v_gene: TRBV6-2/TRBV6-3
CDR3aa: CASSYSGNGYF
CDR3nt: TGTGCCAGCAGTTACTCGGGCAACGGGTACTTC

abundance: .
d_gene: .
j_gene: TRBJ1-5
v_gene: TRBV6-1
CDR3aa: CASSETRGLGQPQHF
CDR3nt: TGTGCCAGCAGTGAAACGCGGGGGCTGGGTCAGCCCCAGCATTTT

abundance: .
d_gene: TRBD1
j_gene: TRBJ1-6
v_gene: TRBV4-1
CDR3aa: CASSQDPQGGSPLHF
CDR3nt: TGCGCCAGCAGCCAAGATCCCCAGGGGGGTTCACCCCTCCACTTT

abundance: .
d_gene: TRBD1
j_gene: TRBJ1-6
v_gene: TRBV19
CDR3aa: CASSIMGQVNSPLHF
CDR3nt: TGTGCCAGTAGTATCATGGGACAGGTTAATTCACCCCTCCACTTT

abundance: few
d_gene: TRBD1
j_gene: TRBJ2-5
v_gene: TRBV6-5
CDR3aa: CAIRDRGLETQYF
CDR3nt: TGTGCCATCCGGGACAGGGGGCTAGAGACCCAGTACTTC

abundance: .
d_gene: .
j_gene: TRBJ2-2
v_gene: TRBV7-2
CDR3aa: CASSPIQTNTGELFF
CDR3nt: TGTGCCAGCAGCCCGATCCAGACGAACACCGGGGAGCTGTTTTTT

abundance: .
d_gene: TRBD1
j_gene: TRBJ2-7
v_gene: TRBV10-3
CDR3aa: CAIRMGQGAYEQYF
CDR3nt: TGTGCCATCAGAATGGGACAGGGGGCATATGAGCAGTACTTC

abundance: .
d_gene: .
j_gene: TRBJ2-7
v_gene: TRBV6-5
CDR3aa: CASSYHPSSHEQYF
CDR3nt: TGTGCCAGCAGTTACCACCCTAGCTCTCACGAGCAGTACTTC

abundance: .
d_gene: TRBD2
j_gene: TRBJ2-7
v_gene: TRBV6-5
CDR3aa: CASSYPGLGVPEQYF
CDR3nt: TGTGCCAGCAGTTACCCGGGACTAGGGGTTCCCGAGCAGTACTTC

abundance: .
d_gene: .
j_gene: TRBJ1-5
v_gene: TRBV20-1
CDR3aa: CSAIDGPQQPQHF
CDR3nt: TGCAGTGCTATTGACGGTCCGCAACAGCCCCAGCATTTT

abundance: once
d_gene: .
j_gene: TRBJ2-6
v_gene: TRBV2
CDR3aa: CASSPGPPGANVLTF
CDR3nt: TGTGCCAGCAGCCCAGGGCCCCCCGGGGCCAACGTCCTGACTTTC

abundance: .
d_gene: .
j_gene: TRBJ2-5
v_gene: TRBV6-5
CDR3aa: CASGELETQYF
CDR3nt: TGTGCCAGTGGGGAGTTGGAGACCCAGTACTTC

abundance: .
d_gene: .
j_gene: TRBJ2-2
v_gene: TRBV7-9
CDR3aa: CASSSSGELFF
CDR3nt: TGTGCCAGCAGCTCCAGTGGGGAGCTGTTTTTT